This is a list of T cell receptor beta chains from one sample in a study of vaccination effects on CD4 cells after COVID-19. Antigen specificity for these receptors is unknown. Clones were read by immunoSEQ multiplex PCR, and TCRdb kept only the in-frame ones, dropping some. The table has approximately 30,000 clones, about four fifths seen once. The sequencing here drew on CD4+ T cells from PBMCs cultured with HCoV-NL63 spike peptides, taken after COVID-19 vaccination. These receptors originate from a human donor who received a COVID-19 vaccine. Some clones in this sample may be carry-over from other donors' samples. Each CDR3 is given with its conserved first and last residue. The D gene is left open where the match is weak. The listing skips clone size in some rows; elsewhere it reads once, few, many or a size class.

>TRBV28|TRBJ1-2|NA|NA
TGTGCCAGCAGTTTGGCAGGGCCGCCCTTCTATGGCTACACCTTC
CASSLAGPPFYGYTF
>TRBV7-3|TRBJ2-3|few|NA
TGTGCCAGCAGCTTAGAGGGGAAGAGCACAGATACGCAGTATTTT
CASSLEGKSTDTQYF
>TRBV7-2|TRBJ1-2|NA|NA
TGTGCCAGCAGCGTCAACCCGGGCCCCCTTGGGGATGGCTACACCTTC
CASSVNPGPLGDGYTF
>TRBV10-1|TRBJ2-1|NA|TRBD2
TGCGCCAGCAGTGACCCCATAGCGGGAGCGTTTGAGCAGTTCTTC
CASSDPIAGAFEQFF
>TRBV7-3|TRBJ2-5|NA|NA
TGTGCCAGCGCAAACAGAACGGGACGGGATGGGGAGACCCAGTACTTC
CASANRTGRDGETQYF
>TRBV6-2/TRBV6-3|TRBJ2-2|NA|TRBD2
TGTGCCAGCAGTTACCGAGGACTAGCGGGGGGAACCGGGGAGCTGTTTTTT
CASSYRGLAGGTGELFF
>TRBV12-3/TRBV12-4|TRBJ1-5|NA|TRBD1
TGTGCCAGCAGACTCGGACAGGGGGCAACCCAGCATTTT
CASRLGQGATQHF
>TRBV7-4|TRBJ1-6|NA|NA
TGTGCCAGCAGCTTAGCGCTTTGGCAGGGGTCACCCCTCCACTTT
CASSLALWQGSPLHF
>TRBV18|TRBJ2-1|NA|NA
TGTGCCAGCTCACCTCCCCAGGGCTACAATGAGCAGTTCTTC
CASSPPQGYNEQFF
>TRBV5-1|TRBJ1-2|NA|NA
TGCGCCAGCAGCTTGGGGGCGGCAAATGGCTACACCTTC
CASSLGAANGYTF
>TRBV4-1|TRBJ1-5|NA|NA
TGCGCCAGCAGTCGTATACAGGGAAGCAATCAGCCCCAGCATTTT
CASSRIQGSNQPQHF
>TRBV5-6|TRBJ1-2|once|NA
TGTGCCAGCAGCTTGGTTAGGAGTGGCTACACCTTC
CASSLVRSGYTF
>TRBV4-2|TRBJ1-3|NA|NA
TGTGCCAGCAGCCCTCGGGAGGCTGGAAACACCATATATTTT
CASSPREAGNTIYF
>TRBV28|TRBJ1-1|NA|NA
TGTGCCAGCAGTTTATTATGGGGGATGGGCACTGAAGCTTTCTTT
CASSLLWGMGTEAFF
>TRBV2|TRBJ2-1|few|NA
TGTGCCAGCAGTGAAGCAGGCTACAATGAGCAGTTCTTC
CASSEAGYNEQFF
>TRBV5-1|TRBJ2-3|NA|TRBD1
TGCGCCAGCAGCTTGGGACCCAGGGGCAGGGGGATCGAGGCAGATACGCAGTATTTT
CASSLGPRGRGIEADTQYF
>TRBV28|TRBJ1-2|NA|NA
TGTGCCAGCAGTTTATCTACAGGCCCAATAAACTATGGCTACACCTTC
CASSLSTGPINYGYTF
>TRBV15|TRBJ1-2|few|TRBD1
TGTGCCACCAGCGGGCCGGACCGGGACAGGGAGGACTATGGCTACACCTTC
CATSGPDRDREDYGYTF
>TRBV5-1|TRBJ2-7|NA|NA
TGCGCCAGCAGCTTGGAAAAAATCTACGAGCAGTACTTC
CASSLEKIYEQYF
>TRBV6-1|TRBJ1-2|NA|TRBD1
TGTGCCAGCAGTGAATGGGGCCGAGGGGGCGGCTACACCTTC
CASSEWGRGGGYTF
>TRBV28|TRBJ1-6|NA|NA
TGTGCCAGCAGTCCCCCCGGGACCCAATTATACGTCAATAATTCACCCCTCCACTTT
CASSPPGTQLYVNNSPLHF
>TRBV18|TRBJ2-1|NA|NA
TGTGCCAGCTCACCGAGGGGGTTATACAATGAGCAGTTCTTC
CASSPRGLYNEQFF
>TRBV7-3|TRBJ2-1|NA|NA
TGTGCCAGCAGCTTAGTCGCCGACTTCTACAATGAGCAGTTCTTC
CASSLVADFYNEQFF
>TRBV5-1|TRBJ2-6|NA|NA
TGCGCCAGCAGCTTGGGGGGACCTGGGGCCAACGTCCTGACTTTC
CASSLGGPGANVLTF
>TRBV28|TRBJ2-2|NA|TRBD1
TGTGCCAGCAGCGACGGGACAGGGGCGCGGACCGGGGAGCTGTTTTTT
CASSDGTGARTGELFF